The 9 T cell receptor beta chains below were found in one sample sequenced in a study of blood T cell repertoires in COVID-19 (dated by TCRdb to the early 2020s). The protocol used for the library was the immunoSEQ multiplex PCR assay. Sourced from immuneACCESS, this table was stored by TCRdb with only in-frame sequences that have V and J called. A share of the clones is absent; for the studies checked, an unresolved V gene accounts for under half, and the remainder has no known explanation. Recorded for this sample are about 150,000 clones; roughly 80% of them occurred a single time. The ten largest account for 0.5% to 0.65% of the sample. The sequencing input was peripheral blood. Every receptor here comes from a man in his 60s with acute or convalescent COVID-19.

The J gene is TRBJ1-4, the V gene TRBV7-9, with a possible D match to TRBD1 (6 bases). Per the germline V gene, CDR1 is SEHNR and CDR2 is FQNEAQ (reference sequence). The CDR3 is 15 residues long. Trimming left V 1 base short and J 8 bases short, with 14 bases between. The CDR3 reads CASSLEVAGQEKLFF. For the CDR3, the DNA is TGTGCCAGCAGCTTAGAAGTCGCTGGACAGGAAAAACTGTTTTTT.

V usage is TRBV3-1 (or the pseudogene TRBV3-2) and J usage is TRBJ2-1; 9 bases are a match to TRBD1. The V segment lost 4 bases and the J segment 5 bases; nucleotides outside the gene matches: 9. CDR3 length: 16 amino acids. The germline CDR1 and CDR2 sequences are LGHDT and YNNKEL (reference sequence). CDR3 loop: CASSRPLRQGDNEQFF. CDR3 in DNA: TGTGCCAGCAGCCGCCCCCTTCGACAGGGGGACAATGAGCAGTTCTTC.

The rearrangement links TRBV19 to TRBJ1-6; D uncertain. V lost 5 bases and J 8 bases, leaving 13 bases between the germline ends. The CDR3 is 14 residues long. Germline V CDR1 and CDR2: LNHDA, SQIVND (reference sequence). CDR3 residues: CASSASGRHSPLHF. CDR3 bases: TGTGCCAGTAGTGCGTCAGGCAGGCATTCACCCCTCCACTTT.

This clone was counted only a few times. This chain joins TRBV6-1 and TRBJ1-1, with D unresolved. The CDR3 extends over 13 amino acids. The ends were cut back, 3 bases at V and 6 bases at J, with 11 bases in the middle. Germline V gives CDR1 MNHNS, CDR2 SASEGT. DNA of the CDR3: TGTGCCAGCAGTGATAGATCACCCGCTGAAGCTTTCTTT. Residues: CASSDRSPAEAFF.

This chain uses TRBV11-1 with TRBJ2-2, with D possibly matching TRBD2 (5 bases). The V and J ends lost 5 bases and 6 bases respectively, with 10 bases between them. CDR1 SGHAT and CDR2 FQDESV come from the germline V gene (reference sequence). The length of the CDR3 is 13 residues. The CDR3: CASSAGPPGELFF. The CDR3 coding sequence is TGTGCCAGCAGCGCGGGCCCCCCCGGGGAGCTGTTTTTT. The full variable domain, completed using reference TRBV11-1 and TRBJ2-2, is EAEVAQSPRYKITEKSQAVAFWCDPISGHATLYWYRQILGQGPELLVQFQDESVVDDSQLPKDRFSAERLKGVDSTLKIQPAELGDSAMYLCASSAGPPGELFFGEGSRLTVL.

This rearrangement joins TRBV2 to TRBJ2-3, with D possibly being TRBD2 (6 bases). The germline gives CDR1 SNHLY, CDR2 FYNNEI. With 6 bases removed from V and 0 bases from J, the gap between germline ends came to 13 bases. The CDR3 consists of 15 residues. The CDR3 sequence is CASRMGGPSTDTQYF. The CDR3 DNA is TGTGCCAGCAGAATGGGGGGACCAAGCACAGATACGCAGTATTTT.

The rearrangement links TRBV29-1 to TRBJ2-7; a possible D gene is TRBD1 (5 bases). Germline values: CDR1 SQVTM, CDR2 ANQGSEA. The CDR3 has 13 residues. With 2 bases removed from V and 8 bases from J, the gap between germline ends came to 16 bases. The CDR3 is CSVERTMGEKQYF. In DNA, the CDR3 is TGCAGCGTTGAACGGACAATGGGCGAGAAGCAGTACTTC.

The V gene is TRBV3-1 (or the pseudogene TRBV3-2), the J gene TRBJ1-1; D remains ambiguous. Germline V gene lookup returns CDR1 LGHDT and CDR2 YNNKEL (reference sequence). This CDR3 spans 13 amino acids. V dropped 4 bases and J dropped 5 bases, with 11 bases sitting between them. Here the CDR3 DNA reads TGTGCCAGCAGCCCAGATAGTGTAACTGAAGCTTTCTTT. Amino acid sequence: CASSPDSVTEAFF.

The chain has TRBV11-2 and TRBJ2-7; 9 nucleotides align to TRBD2. Unmatched junction bases numbered 9, after V lost 7 bases and J lost 2 bases. From germline, CDR1 is SGHAT and CDR2 FQNNGV. This CDR3 spans 15 amino acids. The CDR3 sequence is CASKAGGPTTYEQYF. Written as DNA, the CDR3 is TGTGCCAGCAAAGCGGGGGGCCCTACAACCTACGAGCAGTACTTC.